This record covers a single T cell receptor beta chain. No antigen is known for it. These data belong to a study of OX40 agonist ivuxolimab in advanced cancers. In the study overall: People who had prior anti-PD-1, anti-PD-L1 or anti-CTLA-4 therapy could take part, and about 40% had some.

The CDR3 spans 14 residues. The germline V gene encodes CDR1 MNHNY and CDR2 SVGAGI (reference sequence). Trimming removed 7 bases from V and 1 base from J; junction bases left unmatched: 5. Clones were sequenced by immunoSEQ multiplex PCR, and TCRdb holds only the in-frame ones, with some missing. The sample yields roughly 50,000 clones, about 81% seen once. Study observations and caveats: More expanded clones were seen, on average, in CD8+ T cells than in CD4+.

The TCR comes from an adult with an advanced solid tumor such as melanoma, head and neck, liver or kidney cancer. The rearrangement joins TRBV6-6 to TRBJ1-1, with 8 positions matching TRBD1. Sequencing was performed on CD4+ or CD8+ T cells sorted from blood, taken in a trial of the OX40 agonist ivuxolimab. The CDR3 spells CASTLTGENTEAFF. In DNA form, the CDR3 reads TGTGCCAGCACCCTGACAGGGGAGAACACTGAAGCTTTCTTT.